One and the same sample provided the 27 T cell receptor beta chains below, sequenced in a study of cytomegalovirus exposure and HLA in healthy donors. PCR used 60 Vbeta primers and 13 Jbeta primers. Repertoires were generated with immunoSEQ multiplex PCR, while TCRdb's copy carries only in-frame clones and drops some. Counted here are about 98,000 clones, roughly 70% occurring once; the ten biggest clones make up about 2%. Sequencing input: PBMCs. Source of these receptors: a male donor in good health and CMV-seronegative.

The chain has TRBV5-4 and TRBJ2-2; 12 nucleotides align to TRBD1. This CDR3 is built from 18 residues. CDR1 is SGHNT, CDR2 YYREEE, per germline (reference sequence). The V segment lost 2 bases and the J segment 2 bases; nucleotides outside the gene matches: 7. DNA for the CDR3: TGTGCCAGCAGCTTCCGGGACAGGGGGCGCGTTAACACCGGGGAGCTGTTTTTT. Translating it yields CASSFRDRGRVNTGELFF.

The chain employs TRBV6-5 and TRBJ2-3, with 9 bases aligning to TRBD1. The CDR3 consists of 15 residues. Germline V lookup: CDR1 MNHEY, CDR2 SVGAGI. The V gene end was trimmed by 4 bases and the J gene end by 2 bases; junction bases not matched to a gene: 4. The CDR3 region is CASSFGQGNTDTQYF. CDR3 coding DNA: TGTGCCAGCAGTTTCGGACAGGGGAACACAGATACGCAGTATTTT.

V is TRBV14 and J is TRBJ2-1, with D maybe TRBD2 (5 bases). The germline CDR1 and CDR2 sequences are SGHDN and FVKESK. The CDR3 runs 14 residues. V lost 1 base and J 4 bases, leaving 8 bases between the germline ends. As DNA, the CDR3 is TGTGCCAGCAGCCAAGGACGGGGATACAATGAGCAGTTCTTC. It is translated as CASSQGRGYNEQFF.

The CDR3 DNA sequence: TGTGCCAGCAGTCTGCAGGGGCCCCTAACCTACGAGCAGTACTTC. Its translation is CASSLQGPLTYEQYF. V is TRBV28 and J is TRBJ2-7; weak D call: TRBD1 (6 bases). Deletions cut 5 bases from V and 2 bases from J, with 16 bases between. The CDR3 spans 15 residues. CDR1 is MDHEN and CDR2 is SYDVKM in the germline V gene. The full variable domain, rest sourced from reference TRBV28 and TRBJ2-7, is DVKVTQSSRYLVKRTGEKVFLECVQDMDHENMFWYRQDPGLGLRLIYFSYDVKMKEKGDIPEGYSVSREKKERFSLILESASTNQTSMYLCASSLQGPLTYEQYFGPGTRLTVT.

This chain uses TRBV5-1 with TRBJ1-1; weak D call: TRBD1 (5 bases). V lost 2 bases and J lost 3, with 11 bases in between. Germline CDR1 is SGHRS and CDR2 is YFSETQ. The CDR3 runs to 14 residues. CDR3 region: CASSLQQGDTEAFF. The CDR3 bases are TGCGCCAGCAGCTTACAGCAAGGGGACACTGAAGCTTTCTTT.

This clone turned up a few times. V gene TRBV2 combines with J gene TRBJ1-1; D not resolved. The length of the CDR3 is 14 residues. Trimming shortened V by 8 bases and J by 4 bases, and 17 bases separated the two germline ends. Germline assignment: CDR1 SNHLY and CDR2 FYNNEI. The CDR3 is CASYTDPKSTEAFF. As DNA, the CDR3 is TGTGCCAGCTATACTGATCCAAAAAGCACTGAAGCTTTCTTT. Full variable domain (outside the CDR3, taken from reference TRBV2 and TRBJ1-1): EPEVTQTPSHQVTQMGQEVILRCVPISNHLYFYWYRQILGQKVEFLVSFYNNEISEKSEIFDDQFSVERPDGSNFTLKIRSTKLEDSAMYFCASYTDPKSTEAFFGQGTRLTVV.

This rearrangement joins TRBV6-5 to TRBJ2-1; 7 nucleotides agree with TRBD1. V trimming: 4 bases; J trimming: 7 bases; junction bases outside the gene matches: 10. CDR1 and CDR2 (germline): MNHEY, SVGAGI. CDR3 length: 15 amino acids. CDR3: CASSLNGQGENEQFF. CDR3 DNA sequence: TGTGCCAGCAGTTTGAATGGGCAGGGGGAGAATGAGCAGTTCTTC.

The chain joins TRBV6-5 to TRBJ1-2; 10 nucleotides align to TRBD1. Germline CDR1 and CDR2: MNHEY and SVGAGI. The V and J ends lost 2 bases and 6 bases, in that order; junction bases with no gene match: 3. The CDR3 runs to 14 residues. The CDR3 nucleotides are TGTGCCAGCAGTTACGACGGACAGGGGGATGGCTACACCTTC. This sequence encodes CASSYDGQGDGYTF.

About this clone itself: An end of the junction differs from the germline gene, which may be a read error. CDR3 loop: CASRGPGQLDSYGQYF. The CDR3 nucleotides are TGTGCCAGCAGGGGTCCGGGACAGCTAGACTCCTACGGGCAGTACTTC. This chain links TRBV7-9 with TRBJ2-7, with 7 bases identical to TRBD1. This CDR3 is 16 amino acids long. Per germline, CDR1 SEHNR and CDR2 FQNEAQ (reference sequence). The whole variable domain, remainder taken from reference TRBV7-9 and TRBJ2-7, is DTGVSQNPRHKITKRGQNVTFRCDPISEHNRLYWYRQTLGQGPEFLTYFQNEAQLEKSRLLSDRFSAERPKGSFSTLEIQRTEQGDSAMYLCASRGPGQLDSYGQYFGPGTRLTVT.

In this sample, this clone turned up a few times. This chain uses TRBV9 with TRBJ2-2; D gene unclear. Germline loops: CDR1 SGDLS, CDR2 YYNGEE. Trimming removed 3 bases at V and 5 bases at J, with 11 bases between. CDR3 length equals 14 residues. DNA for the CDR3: TGTGCCAGCAGCGGGAGCGCCGTAACCGGGGAGCTGTTTTTT. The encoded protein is CASSGSAVTGELFF.

The CDR3 sequence is CASKISGALSTDTQYF. DNA for the CDR3: TGTGCCAGTAAGATCTCAGGGGCCCTTAGCACAGATACGCAGTATTTT. This chain joins TRBV19 and TRBJ2-3; tentatively, D is TRBD1 (6 bases). Trimming removed 7 bases at V and 0 bases at J, with 17 bases between. Germline values: CDR1 LNHDA, CDR2 SQIVND (reference sequence). This CDR3 is built from 16 residues.

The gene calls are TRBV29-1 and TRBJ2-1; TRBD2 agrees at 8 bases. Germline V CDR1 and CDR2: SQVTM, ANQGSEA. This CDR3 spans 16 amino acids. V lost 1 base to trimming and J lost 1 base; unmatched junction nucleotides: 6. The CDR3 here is CSVEGGRSKSYNEQFF. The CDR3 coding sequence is TGCAGCGTTGAAGGCGGGAGGTCGAAGTCCTACAATGAGCAGTTCTTC.

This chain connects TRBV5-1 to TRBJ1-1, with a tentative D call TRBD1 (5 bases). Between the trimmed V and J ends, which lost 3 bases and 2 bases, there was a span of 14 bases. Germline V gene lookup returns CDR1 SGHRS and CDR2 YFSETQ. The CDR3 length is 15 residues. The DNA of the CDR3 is TGCGCCAGCAGCTGGGGCGGGACCTTCAACACTGAAGCTTTCTTT. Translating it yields CASSWGGTFNTEAFF.

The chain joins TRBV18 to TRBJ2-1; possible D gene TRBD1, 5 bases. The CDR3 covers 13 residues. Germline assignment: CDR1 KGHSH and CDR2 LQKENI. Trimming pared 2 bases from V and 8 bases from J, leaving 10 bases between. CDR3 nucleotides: TGTGCCAGCTCACCAGGGCCAGGGTATGAGCAGTTCTTC. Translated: CASSPGPGYEQFF.

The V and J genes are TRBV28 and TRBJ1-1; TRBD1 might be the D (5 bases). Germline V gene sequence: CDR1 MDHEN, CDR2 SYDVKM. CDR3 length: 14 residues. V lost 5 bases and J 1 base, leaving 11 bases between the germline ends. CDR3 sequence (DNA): TGTGCCAGCAGTATAGAGACAGCGAACACTGAAGCTTTCTTT. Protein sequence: CASSIETANTEAFF.

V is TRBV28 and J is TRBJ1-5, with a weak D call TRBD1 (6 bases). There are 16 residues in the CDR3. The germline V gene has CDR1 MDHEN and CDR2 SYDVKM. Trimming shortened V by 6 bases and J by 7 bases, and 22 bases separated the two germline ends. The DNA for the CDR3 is TGTGCCAGCAGCCTCCCGTTGGGTCAGGGGCTACAGCCCCAGCATTTT. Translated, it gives CASSLPLGQGLQPQHF.

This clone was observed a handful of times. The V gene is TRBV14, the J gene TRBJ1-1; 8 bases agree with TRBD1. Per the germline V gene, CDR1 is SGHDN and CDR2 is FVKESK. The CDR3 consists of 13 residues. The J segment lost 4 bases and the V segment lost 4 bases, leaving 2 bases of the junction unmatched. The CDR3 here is CASSLGTGTEAFF. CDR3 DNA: TGTGCCAGCAGCCTAGGGACAGGCACTGAAGCTTTCTTT.

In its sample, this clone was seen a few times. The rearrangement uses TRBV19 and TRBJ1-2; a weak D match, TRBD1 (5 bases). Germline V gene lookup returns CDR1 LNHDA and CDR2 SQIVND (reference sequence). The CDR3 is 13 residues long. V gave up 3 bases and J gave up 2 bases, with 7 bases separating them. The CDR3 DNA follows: TGTGCCAGTAGTATCAACAGGAACTATGGCTACACCTTC. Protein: CASSINRNYGYTF.

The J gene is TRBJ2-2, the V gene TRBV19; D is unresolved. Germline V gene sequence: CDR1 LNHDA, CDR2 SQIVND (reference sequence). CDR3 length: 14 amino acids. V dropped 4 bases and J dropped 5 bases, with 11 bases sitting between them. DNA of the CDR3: TGTGCCAGTAGTAACAGTGGAACTACCGGGGAGCTGTTTTTT. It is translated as CASSNSGTTGELFF.

Written as DNA, the CDR3 is TGTGCCAGCAGCGAGGGACTAGCGGGAGAACCTCTCTACGAGCAGTACTTC. Translation: CASSEGLAGEPLYEQYF. The chain has TRBV9 and TRBJ2-7; 14 bases align to TRBD2. The germline CDR1 and CDR2 sequences are SGDLS and YYNGEE. The CDR3 loop spans 17 amino acids. The J segment lost 3 bases and the V segment lost 3 bases, leaving 8 bases of the junction unmatched. Filled out from reference TRBV9 and TRBJ2-7, the complete variable domain reads DSGVTQTPKHLITATGQRVTLRCSPRSGDLSVYWYQQSLDQGLQFLIQYYNGEERAKGNILERFSAQQFPDLHSELNLSSLELGDSALYFCASSEGLAGEPLYEQYFGPGTRLTVT.

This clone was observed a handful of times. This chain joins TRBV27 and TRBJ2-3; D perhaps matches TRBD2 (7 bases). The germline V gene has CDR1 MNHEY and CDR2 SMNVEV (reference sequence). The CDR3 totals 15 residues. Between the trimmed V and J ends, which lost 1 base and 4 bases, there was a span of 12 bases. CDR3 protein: CASSLLGGAADTQYF. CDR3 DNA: TGTGCCAGCAGTTTATTAGGGGGGGCGGCAGATACGCAGTATTTT.

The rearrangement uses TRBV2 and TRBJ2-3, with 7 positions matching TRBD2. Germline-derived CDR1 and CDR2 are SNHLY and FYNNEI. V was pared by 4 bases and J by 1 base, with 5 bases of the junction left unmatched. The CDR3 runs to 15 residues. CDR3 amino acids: CASSAGRGGTDTQYF. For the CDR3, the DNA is TGTGCCAGCAGTGCCGGTCGGGGGGGCACAGATACGCAGTATTTT.

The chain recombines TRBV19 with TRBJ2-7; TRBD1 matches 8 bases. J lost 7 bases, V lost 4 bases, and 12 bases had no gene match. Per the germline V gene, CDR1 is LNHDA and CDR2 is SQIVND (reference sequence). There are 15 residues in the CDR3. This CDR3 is CASSNRTGLRGEQYF. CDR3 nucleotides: TGTGCCAGTAGTAACCGGACAGGGTTACGGGGGGAGCAGTACTTC.

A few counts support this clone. The CDR3 region is CASSLGRERTEQYF. The CDR3 DNA is TGTGCCAGCAGCTTAGGACGGGAGCGGACCGAGCAGTACTTC. The V and J genes are TRBV7-2 and TRBJ2-7, with TRBD2 as a possible D gene (6 bases). CDR1 is SGHTA, CDR2 FQGNSA, per germline. The CDR3 runs to 14 residues. V lost 1 base and J 6 bases, leaving 13 bases between the germline ends.

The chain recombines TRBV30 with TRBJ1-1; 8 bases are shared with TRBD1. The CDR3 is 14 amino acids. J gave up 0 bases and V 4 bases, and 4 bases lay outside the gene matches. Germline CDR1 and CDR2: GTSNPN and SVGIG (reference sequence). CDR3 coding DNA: TGTGCCTGGATCGGACAGGGTCTGAACACTGAAGCTTTCTTT. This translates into CAWIGQGLNTEAFF.

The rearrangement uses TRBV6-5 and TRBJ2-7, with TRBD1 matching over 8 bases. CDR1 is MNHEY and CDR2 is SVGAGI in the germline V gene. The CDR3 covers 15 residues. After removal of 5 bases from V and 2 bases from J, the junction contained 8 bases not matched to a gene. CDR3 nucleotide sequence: TGTGCCAGCAGTAACCCGGGACAGGCTACCTACGAGCAGTACTTC. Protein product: CASSNPGQATYEQYF.

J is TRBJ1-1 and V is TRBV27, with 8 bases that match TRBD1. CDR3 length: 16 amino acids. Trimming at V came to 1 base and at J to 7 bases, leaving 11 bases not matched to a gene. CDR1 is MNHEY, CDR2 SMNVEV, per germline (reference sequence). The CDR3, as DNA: TGTGCCAGCAGTTTATATGGGTCGGGACAGGCGTTTGAAGCTTTCTTT. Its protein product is CASSLYGSGQAFEAFF.